The rows below give T cell receptor beta chains drawn from one sample of a study of shared clonotypes between healthy human individuals. Only in-frame clones appear in the TCRdb table, and some are missing; sequencing was by immunoSEQ multiplex PCR. The sample consists of 500,000 or so clones, around 95% of them appearing once. Sequencing was carried out using naive CD4+ T cells sorted from blood. The receptors were gathered from a woman aged 25 to 39 in good health. CDR3s include the opening cysteine and the closing phenylalanine or tryptophan. A D gene is named only where the DNA matches it firmly. Part of the rows lack a size; the others show once, few, many or a class for expanded clones.

TRBV11-3	.	.	TRBJ2-7	CASSSVRVGEQYF	TGTGCCAGCAGCTCGGTCAGGGTCGGCGAGCAGTACTTC
TRBV18	.	.	TRBJ1-2	CASSPQPGTEYGYTF	TGTGCCAGCTCACCCCAACCAGGGACCGAGTATGGCTACACCTTC
TRBV28	.	.	TRBJ1-1	CASSFSDTEAFF	TGTGCCAGCAGTTTCTCAGACACTGAAGCTTTCTTT
TRBV18	.	.	TRBJ1-5	CASSPTGRGNHQPQHF	TGTGCCAGCTCACCAACCGGCCGAGGAAATCATCAGCCCCAGCATTTT
TRBV14	.	.	TRBJ1-2	CASSRARNNYGYTF	TGTGCCAGCAGCCGCGCAAGGAATAACTATGGCTACACCTTC
TRBV6-6	.	.	TRBJ2-3	CASIERGLGTDTQYF	TGTGCCAGCATAGAAAGGGGTCTAGGCACAGATACGCAGTATTTT
TRBV6-1	.	.	TRBJ1-4	CASSARENEKLFF	TGTGCCAGCAGTGCCCGGGAGAATGAAAAACTGTTTTTT
TRBV28	.	.	TRBJ1-2	CASSLGQGDTF	TGTGCCAGCAGTTTGGGACAAGGTGACACCTTC
TRBV5-4	.	.	TRBJ1-2	CASSLDRGRYGYTF	TGTGCCAGCAGCTTGGACAGAGGTCGCTATGGCTACACCTTC
TRBV18	.	once	TRBJ2-3	CASSPDRLYTDTQYF	TGTGCCAGCTCCCCTGACAGGCTTTACACAGATACGCAGTATTTT
TRBV19	.	.	TRBJ1-2	CASSSSHIYGYTF	TGTGCCAGTAGTTCGTCCCATATCTATGGCTACACCTTC
TRBV27	TRBD1	.	TRBJ2-7	CASGDRARVEQYF	TGTGCCAGCGGCGACAGGGCCAGGGTCGAGCAGTACTTC
TRBV20-1	.	.	TRBJ1-3	CSARVGNTIYF	TGCAGTGCTAGAGTCGGAAACACCATATATTTT
TRBV19	.	.	TRBJ2-2	CASSITDSSNTGELFF	TGTGCCAGTAGTATAACCGACAGCTCGAACACCGGGGAGCTGTTTTTT
TRBV6-1	TRBD2	.	TRBJ2-3	CASSESRLAGADTQYF	TGTGCCAGCAGTGAATCCCGACTAGCGGGAGCAGATACGCAGTATTTT
TRBV7-9	.	.	TRBJ1-5	CASSSSGGSNQPQHF	TGTGCCAGCAGTTCATCTGGTGGAAGCAATCAGCCCCAGCATTTT
TRBV2	TRBD1	.	TRBJ1-5	CASSTGQGGNQPQHF	TGTGCCAGCAGTACCGGACAGGGAGGCAATCAGCCCCAGCATTTT
TRBV10-1	TRBD1	.	TRBJ1-2	CASSADRDYGYTF	TGCGCCAGCAGTGCGGACAGGGACTATGGCTACACCTTC
TRBV6-5	TRBD1	.	TRBJ1-3	CASSPGTGYHTIYF	TGTGCCAGCAGTCCCGGGACAGGGTACCACACCATATATTTT
TRBV28	.	.	TRBJ1-2	CATRDNYGYTF	TGTGCCACTAGGGACAACTATGGCTACACCTTC
TRBV19	.	few	TRBJ1-1	CASKSWNYMNTEAFF	TGTGCCAGTAAGTCGTGGAATTACATGAACACTGAAGCTTTCTTT
TRBV29-1	.	few	TRBJ1-1	CSVAIKLEAFF	TGCAGCGTGGCTATTAAGCTCGAAGCTTTCTTT
TRBV12-5	TRBD1	.	TRBJ1-1	CASGTLDRAEAFF	TGTGCTAGTGGGACCCTCGACAGGGCTGAAGCTTTCTTT
TRBV7-9	TRBD2	.	TRBJ2-5	CASSFSGNQETQYF	TGTGCCAGCAGCTTTAGCGGGAACCAAGAGACCCAGTACTTC
TRBV7-7	TRBD1	.	TRBJ2-1	CASSPDRAYNEQFF	TGTGCCAGCAGCCCGGACAGGGCCTACAATGAGCAGTTCTTC
TRBV19	TRBD2	.	TRBJ2-5	CASRTTSGRGVEQYF	TGTGCCAGTAGGACGACTAGCGGGAGAGGAGTTGAGCAGTACTTC
TRBV6-4	.	.	TRBJ1-1	CASSEQGKDTEAFF	TGTGCCAGCAGTGAACAGGGAAAGGACACTGAAGCTTTCTTT
TRBV2	.	.	TRBJ1-2	CASSETAVYGYTF	TGTGCCAGCAGCGAGACAGCAGTCTATGGCTACACCTTC
TRBV6-5	.	.	TRBJ2-7	CASSYSGWEGYEQYF	TGTGCCAGCAGTTACAGCGGGTGGGAAGGGTACGAGCAGTACTTC
TRBV9	.	.	TRBJ2-7	CASSPGDTAYEQYF	TGTGCCAGCAGCCCCGGGGACACCGCCTACGAGCAGTACTTC
TRBV7-9	TRBD1	.	TRBJ2-5	CASSLDVRDRGTQYF	TGTGCCAGCAGCTTAGATGTTCGGGACAGAGGGACCCAGTACTTC
TRBV6-4	TRBD2	.	TRBJ2-5	CASSQREGETQYF	TGTGCCAGCAGTCAGCGGGAGGGGGAGACCCAGTACTTC
TRBV4-1	TRBD2	once	TRBJ2-2	CASSHNSGRNTGELFF	TGCGCCAGCAGCCACAACAGCGGGAGAAACACCGGGGAGCTGTTTTTT
TRBV28	TRBD1	once	TRBJ1-5	CASSSRTGGNQPQHF	TGTGCCAGCAGTTCCCGGACAGGGGGCAATCAGCCCCAGCATTTT
TRBV7-6	.	.	TRBJ2-3	CASSPNQLGDTQYF	TGTGCCAGCAGCCCTAACCAGCTAGGGGATACGCAGTATTTT
TRBV7-9	.	.	TRBJ2-1	CASDYLGGVGNEQFF	TGTGCCAGCGACTATTTGGGCGGGGTAGGCAATGAGCAGTTCTTC
TRBV7-6	.	once	TRBJ2-1	CASSPRDSSSYNEQFF	TGTGCCAGCAGCCCCCGGGACTCCAGCTCCTACAATGAGCAGTTCTTC
TRBV4-1	.	.	TRBJ2-5	CASSQGSRDGETQYF	TGCGCCAGCAGCCAAGGTAGTCGGGACGGGGAGACCCAGTACTTC
TRBV5-1	.	.	TRBJ2-7	CASSFNRDHEQYF	TGCGCCAGCAGCTTTAACAGGGACCACGAGCAGTACTTC
TRBV6-4	.	once	TRBJ1-5	CASSADAGQPQHF	TGTGCCAGCAGTGCGGATGCGGGTCAGCCCCAGCATTTT
TRBV6-5	TRBD1	.	TRBJ2-3	CASSYKGQKGTDTQYF	TGTGCCAGCAGTTACAAGGGACAGAAAGGCACAGATACGCAGTATTTT
TRBV2	TRBD1	.	TRBJ2-7	CASRADRDSYEQYF	TGTGCCAGCAGGGCCGACAGGGACTCCTACGAGCAGTACTTC
TRBV5-4	TRBD2	once	TRBJ2-2	CASSLGLAGGELFF	TGTGCCAGCAGCCTCGGACTAGCGGGCGGGGAGCTGTTTTTT
TRBV28	TRBD2	.	TRBJ2-7	CASSLRSSGSDEQYF	TGTGCCAGCAGCCTAAGGTCTAGCGGGAGTGACGAGCAGTACTTC